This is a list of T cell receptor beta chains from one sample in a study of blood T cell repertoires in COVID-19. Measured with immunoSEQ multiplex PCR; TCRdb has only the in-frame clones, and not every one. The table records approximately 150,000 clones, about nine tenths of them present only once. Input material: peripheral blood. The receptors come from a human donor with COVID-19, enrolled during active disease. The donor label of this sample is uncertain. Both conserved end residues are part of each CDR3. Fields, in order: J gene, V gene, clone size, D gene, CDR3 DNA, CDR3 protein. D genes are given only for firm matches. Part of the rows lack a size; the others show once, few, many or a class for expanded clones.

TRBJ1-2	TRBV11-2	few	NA	TGTGCCAGCAGCCCAACCCGGGCCCAGGGAGGCTACACCTTC	CASSPTRAQGGYTF
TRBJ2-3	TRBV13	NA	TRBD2	TGTGCCAGCACCGGCGGGGGGGCGCATGGCACAGATACGCAGTATTTT	CASTGGGAHGTDTQYF
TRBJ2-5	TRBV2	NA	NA	TGTGCCAGCAGTGATTCGGAGGAGACCCAGTACTTC	CASSDSEETQYF
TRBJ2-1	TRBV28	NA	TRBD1	TGTGCCAGCAGTCCTCGGACAGGTTACAATGAGCAGTTCTTC	CASSPRTGYNEQFF
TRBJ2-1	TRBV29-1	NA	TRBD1	TGCAGCGTTATCCGGGACAGGGTTTTCGGTGAGCAGTTCTTC	CSVIRDRVFGEQFF
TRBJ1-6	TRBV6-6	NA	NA	TGTGCCAGCAGTGCGCGGGAGTATTCACCCCTCCACTTT	CASSAREYSPLHF
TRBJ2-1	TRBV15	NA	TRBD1	TGTGCCACCAGCAGAGAACGGACAGGGGGGTACAATGAGCAGTTCTTC	CATSRERTGGYNEQFF
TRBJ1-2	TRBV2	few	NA	TGTGCCAGCAGGGATACAGGGTATGACTATGGCTACACCTTC	CASRDTGYDYGYTF
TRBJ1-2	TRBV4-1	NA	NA	TGCGCCAGCAGCCAAGAATGGGGAGGGGGCTACACCTTC	CASSQEWGGGYTF
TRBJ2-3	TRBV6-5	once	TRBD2	TGTGCCAGCAGTTCGGGGGGGAGGGGAGGCACAGATACGCAGTATTTT	CASSSGGRGGTDTQYF
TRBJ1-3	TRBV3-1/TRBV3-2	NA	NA	TGTGCCAGCAGCCCCTTAGTATTGGAGCCTGGAAACACCATATATTTT	CASSPLVLEPGNTIYF
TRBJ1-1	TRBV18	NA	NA	TGTGCCAGCTCACCCGGGGGAGCGGGACTGAACACTGAAGCTTTCTTT	CASSPGGAGLNTEAFF
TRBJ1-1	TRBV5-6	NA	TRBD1	TGTGCCAGCACCCGGATACAGGGGAGCACTGAAGCTTTCTTT	CASTRIQGSTEAFF
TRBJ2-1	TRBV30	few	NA	TGTGCCTGTCAAGGGGGGGTTTCCTACAATGAGCAGTTCTTC	CACQGGVSYNEQFF
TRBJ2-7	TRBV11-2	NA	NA	TGTGCCAGCAGCTTAGATGGATGGGGCCACGAGCAGTACTTC	CASSLDGWGHEQYF
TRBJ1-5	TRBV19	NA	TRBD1	TGTGCCAGTAGTAATCGACGGGACAGTAATCAGCCCCAGCATTTT	CASSNRRDSNQPQHF
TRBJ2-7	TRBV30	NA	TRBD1	TGTGCCTGGAGTGTCAGGAGGACAGGGGTGGACGAGCAGTACTTC	CAWSVRRTGVDEQYF
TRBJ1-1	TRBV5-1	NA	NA	TGCGCCAGCAGCGCGGGGGACACTGAAGCTTTCTTT	CASSAGDTEAFF
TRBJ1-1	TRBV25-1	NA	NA	TGTGCCAGCAGTGACAGTCAGCGGGGGGCTTTCTTT	CASSDSQRGAFF
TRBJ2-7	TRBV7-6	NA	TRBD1	TGTGCCAGCAGCTTCTTGGCAGGGGGCTTGGGAACCTACGAGCAGTACTTC	CASSFLAGGLGTYEQYF
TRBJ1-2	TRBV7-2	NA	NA	TGTGCCAGCAGCTTAGCGGACGGGGGGCTGAGTGGTGGCTACACCTTC	CASSLADGGLSGGYTF
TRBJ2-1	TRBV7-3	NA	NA	TGTGCCAGCAGCCTCGGGGAGGTCAATGAGCAGTTCTTC	CASSLGEVNEQFF
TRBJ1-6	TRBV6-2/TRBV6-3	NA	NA	TGTGCCAGCAGTACCAGGGGCGCCTATAATTCACCCCTCCACTTT	CASSTRGAYNSPLHF
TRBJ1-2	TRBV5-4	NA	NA	TGTGCCAGCAGCCGACCGGGAAGCTTTTATGGCTACACCTTC	CASSRPGSFYGYTF
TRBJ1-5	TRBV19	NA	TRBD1	TGTGCCAGTAGCGACCGACAGGGTTATCAGCCCCAGCATTTT	CASSDRQGYQPQHF
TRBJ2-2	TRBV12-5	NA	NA	TGTGCTAGTGGTTTGGCCAGTCAGGGGAGCTACACCGGGGAGCTGTTTTTT	CASGLASQGSYTGELFF